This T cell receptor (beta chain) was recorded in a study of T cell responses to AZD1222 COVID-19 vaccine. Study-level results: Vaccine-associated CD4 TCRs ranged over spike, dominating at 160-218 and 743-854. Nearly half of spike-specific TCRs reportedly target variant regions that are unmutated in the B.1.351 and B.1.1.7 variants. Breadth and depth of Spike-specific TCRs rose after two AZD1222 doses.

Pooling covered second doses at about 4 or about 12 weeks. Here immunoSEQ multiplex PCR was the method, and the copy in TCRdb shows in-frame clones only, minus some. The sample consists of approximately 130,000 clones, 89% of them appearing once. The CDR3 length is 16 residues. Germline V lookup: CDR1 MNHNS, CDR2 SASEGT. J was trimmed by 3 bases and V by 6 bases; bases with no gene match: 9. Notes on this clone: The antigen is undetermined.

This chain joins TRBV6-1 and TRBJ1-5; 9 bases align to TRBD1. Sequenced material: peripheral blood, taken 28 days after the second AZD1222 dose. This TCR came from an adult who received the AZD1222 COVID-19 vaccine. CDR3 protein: CASREPGQGYNQPQHF. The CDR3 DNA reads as TGTGCCAGCAGGGAACCGGGACAGGGATACAATCAGCCCCAGCATTTT.